The clone carrying this T cell receptor (beta chain) occurred many times. Antigen specificity is unknown. This sample was included in a study of CD8 T cells in ankylosing spondylitis. Broader study findings: Clones linked to disease were reported to show significant enrichment in matched ankylosing spondylitis synovial fluid. Earlier work had already found some motif variants in reactive arthritis synovial fluid and blood.

Generation of TCR beta libraries employed quantitative 5'-RACE incorporating molecular barcodes. TCRdb analysed the 5' RACE reads with MiXCR anew, one entry per CDR3 protein. The table includes about 240,000 distinct CDR3 sequences, 8% to 9.5% detected once. The CDR3 loop spans 15 amino acids. Between the trimmed V and J ends, which lost 3 bases and 2 bases, there was a span of 8 bases. Sequences were obtained from blood, either unsorted or a sorted T cell fraction (not recorded which). This sequence originates from a male donor with ankylosing spondylitis or in good health (not recorded which). The chain has TRBV12-3 or TRBV12-4 and TRBJ2-6; D is uncertain. The CDR3 sequence is CASSFDRTGANVLTF. The CDR3 DNA reads as TGTGCCAGCAGTTTTGACCGAACTGGGGCCAACGTCCTGACTTTC.